Shown below are 25 T cell receptor beta chains from a single sample sequenced in a study of response to subunit inactivated influenza vaccine. TCRdb ran MiXCR on the RT-PCR reads and lists one entry per CDR3 protein. Among over 800,000 distinct CDR3 sequences listed, about 20% were seen once. The sample was PBMCs from blood, taken about 5 days after vaccination. The source is a man aged 45-65 years who received an inactivated influenza vaccine.

The genes are TRBV5-5 and TRBJ2-1, with 9 nucleotides matching TRBD1. CDR3 size: 15 residues. The V gene's germline CDR1 is SGHKS and CDR2 YYEKEE (reference sequence). V dropped 4 bases and J dropped 6; count of bases not matched to a gene: 8. Here the CDR3 reads CASSPQGAYGNEQFF. The CDR3 DNA reads TGTGCCAGCAGCCCACAGGGGGCTTACGGCAATGAGCAGTTCTTC.

This clonotype was recorded a few times. The CDR3 here is CSAAPERADTQYF. The CDR3 nucleotides read TGCAGCGCCGCCCCAGAAAGAGCAGATACGCAGTATTTT. The chain links TRBV29-1 to TRBJ2-3; no definite D call. V was trimmed by 7 bases and J by 4 bases, leaving 15 bases between them. Germline CDR1 and CDR2: SQVTM and ANQGSEA. The CDR3 length is 13 residues.

This clonotype was counted between two and nine times. V gene TRBV5-5 combines with J gene TRBJ2-6; no firm D call. Trimming left V 0 bases short and J 0 bases short, with 4 bases between. The germline gives CDR1 SGHKS, CDR2 YYEKEE (reference sequence). The CDR3 is made up of 15 amino acids. CDR3 sequence: CASSLAVSGANVLTF. The CDR3 DNA reads as TGTGCCAGCAGCTTGGCAGTCTCTGGGGCCAACGTCCTGACTTTC.

This clonotype was picked up a small number of times. The chain couples TRBV4-1 to TRBJ1-1; D is uncertain. The germline V and J ends were trimmed by 0 bases and 0 bases, with 8 bases remaining between them. Per germline, CDR1 MGHRA and CDR2 YSYEKL. There are 15 residues in the CDR3. CDR3 loop: CASSQEVTLNTEAFF. CDR3 sequence (DNA): TGCGCCAGCAGCCAAGAGGTCACCTTGAACACTGAAGCTTTCTTT.

This clonotype came up a few times. The rearrangement joins TRBV6-1 to TRBJ1-2, with D hard to call. The CDR3 covers 12 residues. Germline V gene data show CDR1 as MNHNS and CDR2 as SASEGT. Between the trimmed V and J ends, which lost 2 bases and 6 bases, there was a span of 7 bases. The CDR3 sequence is CASSESGDGYTF. CDR3 bases: TGTGCCAGCAGTGAATCTGGGGATGGCTACACCTTC.

The rearrangement joins TRBV11-2 to TRBJ2-7; 10 bases agree with TRBD2. Germline assignment: CDR1 SGHAT and CDR2 FQNNGV. This CDR3 is 19 amino acids long. Trimming removed 1 base from V and 4 bases from J; junction bases left unmatched: 16. The CDR3 nucleotides read TGTGCCAGCAGCTTAGGGGTCGTAGGGCCTAGCGGGAGAGGATACGAGCAGTACTTC. It specifies CASSLGVVGPSGRGYEQYF.

This clonotype was seen a few times. The V and J genes are TRBV11-2 and TRBJ2-2; 7 bases align to TRBD2. CDR1 SGHAT and CDR2 FQNNGV come from the germline V gene. The V and J ends lost 0 bases and 1 base, in that order; junction bases with no gene match: 5. There are 17 residues in the CDR3. This CDR3 is CASSLDEGGRNTGELFF. The DNA of the CDR3 is TGTGCCAGCAGCTTAGACGAGGGCGGGAGGAACACCGGGGAGCTGTTTTTT.

Ten or more counts support this clonotype. The chain carries TRBV3-1 and TRBJ2-2; 11 bases are shared with TRBD2. CDR3 size: 15 residues. In germline, CDR1 is LGHDT, CDR2 YNNKEL (reference sequence). V shed 6 bases, J shed 3 bases, and the junction held 3 bases outside the gene matches. In DNA, the CDR3 is TGTGCCAGCAGGTTGACTAGCGGGGACACCGGGGAGCTGTTTTTT. It is translated as CASRLTSGDTGELFF.

CDR3 bases: TGTGCCAGCAGCACCAGACCGACAGGGGGTGACTATGGCTACACCTTC. Its protein product is CASSTRPTGGDYGYTF. J is TRBJ1-2 and V is TRBV7-2; 9 bases line up with TRBD1. The CDR3 is made up of 16 amino acids. CDR1 and CDR2 from the germline V gene are SGHTA and FQGNSA. V dropped 5 bases and J dropped 3; count of bases not matched to a gene: 10.

This clonotype was recorded once. The chain uses TRBV6-2 or TRBV6-3 and TRBJ2-5; 13 bases fit TRBD2. V lost 5 bases and J lost 5; bases outside the gene matches: 8. Germline CDR1 reads MNHEY; CDR2 reads SVGEGT. The CDR3 totals 16 residues. Here the CDR3 DNA reads TGTGCCAGCAGTAAAGGGACTAGCGGGACCTGGGAGACCCAGTACTTC. As protein: CASSKGTSGTWETQYF.

This chain links TRBV27 with TRBJ2-7, with TRBD1 matching 11 bases. The CDR3 totals 14 residues. CDR1 is MNHEY and CDR2 is SMNVEV in the germline V gene (reference sequence). The junction had 5 bases not matched to a gene; V was cut back by 5 bases and J by 5 bases. The CDR3 DNA sequence: TGTGCCAGCAGTACCCGGACAGGGGGCAACGAGCAGTACTTC. It specifies CASSTRTGGNEQYF.

This clonotype was seen a few times. The chain links TRBV29-1 to TRBJ2-7; TRBD1 agrees at 10 bases. The J segment lost 6 bases and the V segment lost 7 bases, leaving 6 bases of the junction unmatched. Germline CDR1 and CDR2: SQVTM and ANQGSEA. The CDR3 runs 12 residues. CDR3 nucleotides: TGCAGCGGTCTGACAGGGGGCTCCGAGCAGTACTTC. It specifies CSGLTGGSEQYF.

About this clonotype itself: The final CDR3 position lacks the conserved phenylalanine or tryptophan, pointing to a likely read error. No DNA is shown, since the ends of the CDR3 on it are uncertain; the CDR3 is the one TCRdb lists. This rearrangement joins TRBV6-2 or TRBV6-3 to TRBJ2-1; whether TRBD2, the table's D call, matches the DNA was not checked. The CDR3 sequence runs 13 residues, both termini included. Germline CDR1 MNHEY, CDR2 SVGEGT. This CDR3 reads CASRGLAGGSIFA.

This clonotype appeared a few times. The chain employs TRBV5-1 and TRBJ2-7; TRBD2 matches 9 bases. The trim removed 4 bases at V and 6 bases at J, leaving 11 bases unmatched. Germline lookup yields CDR1 SGHRS and CDR2 YFSETQ. The CDR3 length is 15 residues. The CDR3 protein is CASSMGLAAFGEQYF. The CDR3 DNA reads as TGCGCCAGCAGCATGGGACTAGCAGCCTTCGGCGAGCAGTACTTC.

The chain has TRBV29-1 and TRBJ2-5; TRBD2 agrees at 11 bases. Germline CDR1 reads SQVTM; CDR2 reads ANQGSEA. The CDR3 length is 15 residues. V lost 6 bases to trimming and J lost 2 bases; unmatched junction nucleotides: 8. As DNA, the CDR3 is TGCAGCGTCCTACCGGGACTAGCGGTTCAAGAGACCCAGTACTTC. Its protein product is CSVLPGLAVQETQYF.

This rearrangement joins TRBV18 to TRBJ1-3; D ambiguous. In germline, CDR1 is KGHSH, CDR2 LQKENI. This CDR3 contains 15 residues. Trimming took 1 base from V and 0 from J, leaving 7 bases between them. The DNA of the CDR3 is TGTGCCAGCTCACCACAGGCGAACTCTGGAAACACCATATATTTT. It specifies CASSPQANSGNTIYF.

V usage is TRBV6-5 and J usage is TRBJ2-1; 8 bases agree with TRBD2. The CDR3 runs to 18 residues. Germline CDR1 reads MNHEY; CDR2 reads SVGAGI. Trimming removed 0 bases from V and 0 bases from J; junction bases left unmatched: 7. The CDR3, as DNA: TGTGCCAGCAGTTACTCCTCCATAACTAGCGGCTCCTACAATGAGCAGTTCTTC. Translation: CASSYSSITSGSYNEQFF.

This clonotype turned up a few times. V gene TRBV12-3 or TRBV12-4 combines with J gene TRBJ2-6; D is ambiguous. The CDR3 runs to 10 residues. Trimming stripped 5 bases from V and 9 bases from J, with 2 bases between. CDR3 bases: TGTGCCAGCAGTATCAACGTCCTGACTTTC. Translation gives CASSINVLTF.

This clonotype was observed a handful of times. The chain has TRBV20-1 and TRBJ2-5; 7 positions match TRBD2. V gave up 5 bases and J gave up 5 bases; unmatched junction bases: 14. This CDR3 contains 15 residues. CDR1 is DFQATT and CDR2 is SNEGSKA in the germline V gene (reference sequence). The CDR3 loop reads CSALGLVGVAETQYF. The CDR3 DNA reads TGCAGTGCTCTCGGACTAGTGGGCGTGGCGGAGACCCAGTACTTC.

The rearrangement uses TRBV5-1 and TRBJ1-2; D is ambiguous. This CDR3 region has 13 residues. Trimming shortened V by 3 bases and J by 1 base, and 7 bases separated the two germline ends. Germline CDR1 SGHRS, CDR2 YFSETQ. CDR3 protein: CASSSRINYGYTF. The CDR3 DNA reads TGCGCCAGCAGCTCCAGAATTAACTATGGCTACACCTTC.

The rearrangement uses TRBV7-2 and TRBJ2-7; D gene unclear. The germline V gene encodes CDR1 SGHTA and CDR2 FQGNSA. Trimming removed 1 base from V and 3 bases from J, with 13 bases in between. CDR3 length equals 15 residues. The CDR3 spells CASSLVYVRSYEQYF. The CDR3 bases are TGTGCCAGCAGCTTAGTGTATGTAAGAAGCTACGAGCAGTACTTC. Full variable domain (outside the CDR3, taken from reference TRBV7-2 and TRBJ2-7): GAGVSQSPSNKVTEKGKDVELRCDPISGHTALYWYRQSLGQGLEFLIYFQGNSAPDKSGLPSDRFSAERTGGSVSTLTIQRTQQEDSAVYLCASSLVYVRSYEQYFGPGTRLTVT.

The chain recombines TRBV5-6 with TRBJ2-3, with D possibly being TRBD1 or TRBD2 (6 bases each). The germline V gene has CDR1 SGHDT and CDR2 YYEEEE. The CDR3 covers 16 residues. V lost 1 base and J lost 4, with 16 bases in between. CDR3 DNA: TGTGCCAGCAGCTTGAGGGGGTACAGGGAGGCAGATACGCAGTATTTT. It yields the protein CASSLRGYREADTQYF.

This clonotype has just a few counts. The chain is built from TRBV7-9 and TRBJ1-2, with 7 bases fitting TRBD1. The CDR3 totals 14 residues. Germline CDR1 reads SEHNR; CDR2 reads FQNEAQ (reference sequence). V was pared by 8 bases and J by 7 bases, with 13 bases of the junction left unmatched. CDR3 in amino acids: CASVEGTAKGGYTF. CDR3 DNA: TGTGCCAGCGTGGAAGGGACAGCAAAAGGTGGCTACACCTTC.

The gene calls are TRBV4-3 and TRBJ2-1, with D perhaps matching TRBD1 or TRBD2 (5 bases each). V was pared by 2 bases and J by 5 bases, with 10 bases between. Germline values: CDR1 LGHNA, CDR2 YSLEER. CDR3 length: 14 amino acids. The CDR3 protein is CASSQRDGDNEQFF. In DNA, the CDR3 is TGCGCCAGCAGCCAAAGGGACGGTGACAATGAGCAGTTCTTC.

The chain uses TRBV12-3 or TRBV12-4 and TRBJ2-2; D is perhaps TRBD1 or TRBD2 (5 bases each). V gave up 3 bases and J gave up 3 bases, with 8 bases separating them. There are 14 residues in the CDR3. The CDR3 is CASSFLGDTGELFF. The CDR3 DNA reads as TGTGCCAGCAGTTTCCTGGGGGACACCGGGGAGCTGTTTTTT.